This T cell receptor (beta chain) was captured by sequencing in a study of tumor-infiltrating lymphocytes in oesophageal squamous cell carcinoma. TCRdb re-called the PCR reads with MiXCR, one entry per CDR3 protein. The sample yields roughly 7,000 distinct CDR3 sequences, around 16% seen once. Germline CDR1 and CDR2: KGHDR and SFDVKD. This CDR3 region has 13 residues. About this clonotype itself: A much larger clone sits a single nucleotide away, making a read error possible.

The rearrangement uses TRBV24-1 and TRBJ1-1; D gene unclear. Sequencing was performed on blood. This TCR was sampled from a male donor with esophageal squamous cell carcinoma. This chain's CDR3 is CGTSDEGWTEAFF. CDR3 DNA sequence: TGTGGCACCAGTGATGAGGGTTGGACTGAAGCTTTCTTT.